Listed below are T cell receptor beta chains from one sample, sequenced in a study of cytomegalovirus exposure and HLA in healthy donors. Here immunoSEQ multiplex PCR was the method, and the copy in TCRdb shows in-frame clones only, minus some. The sample records approximately 100,000 clones, 74% being singletons. The sequencing sample was made of PBMCs. The receptors were sampled from a human donor in good health. Both conserved end residues are part of each CDR3. Each record gives: V gene, J gene, CDR3 protein.

V: TRBV30
J: TRBJ2-1
CDR3: CAWRTGGVPYNEQFF

V: TRBV14
J: TRBJ2-7
CDR3: CASSQGRSYEQYF

V: TRBV11-3
J: TRBJ1-4
CDR3: CASSSDGGEKLFF

V: TRBV5-1
J: TRBJ1-1
CDR3: CASGREGNTEAFF

V: TRBV18
J: TRBJ2-1
CDR3: CASSPERSYNEQFF

V: TRBV7-2
J: TRBJ2-1
CDR3: CASSLQRYNEQFF

V: TRBV4-2
J: TRBJ1-6
CDR3: CASSQDPTGYNSPLHF

V: TRBV9
J: TRBJ1-2
CDR3: CASSVLDSSGYTF

V: TRBV29-1
J: TRBJ2-2
CDR3: CSVGWTHNTGELFF

V: TRBV5-6
J: TRBJ2-3
CDR3: CASTAWGRSDTQYF

V: TRBV4-3
J: TRBJ2-7
CDR3: CASSQRTGDYEQYF

V: TRBV6-1
J: TRBJ2-3
CDR3: CASSESGTVGWGTDTQYF

V: TRBV2
J: TRBJ2-7
CDR3: CASRDRRSYEQYF

V: TRBV9
J: TRBJ2-7
CDR3: CASSVVGTGINEQYF

V: TRBV11-2
J: TRBJ2-7
CDR3: CASSFRTAYEQYF

V: TRBV25-1
J: TRBJ1-2
CDR3: CASSEGGDRVDGYTF

V: TRBV29-1
J: TRBJ1-5
CDR3: CSVGGQENQPQHF

V: TRBV11-1
J: TRBJ1-1
CDR3: CASSLDESGGGTEAFF

V: TRBV20-1
J: TRBJ1-1
CDR3: CSALGGLEAFF

V: TRBV18
J: TRBJ2-1
CDR3: CASSPTQGGNGEQFF

V: TRBV14
J: TRBJ2-3
CDR3: CASSQGLAGRSTQYF

V: TRBV13
J: TRBJ1-2
CDR3: CASRSPRDTYYGYTF

V: TRBV5-1
J: TRBJ2-1
CDR3: CASSGGLAATLYNEQFF

V: TRBV6-1
J: TRBJ1-5
CDR3: CASSERGGASNQPQHF

V: TRBV6-1
J: TRBJ1-1
CDR3: CASSSGQLEPEAFF

V: TRBV19
J: TRBJ2-6
CDR3: CASSHLRGGRASGANVLTF

V: TRBV13
J: TRBJ2-1
CDR3: CASSFYSGGRDEQFF

V: TRBV5-6
J: TRBJ1-1
CDR3: CASRGGRHVGRAFF

V: TRBV5-1
J: TRBJ2-3
CDR3: CASSSSPTSGTDTQYF

V: TRBV6-1
J: TRBJ2-7
CDR3: CASSSTGRYYEQYF

V: TRBV7-2
J: TRBJ2-1
CDR3: CASSLGVGSHYYNEQFF

V: TRBV29-1
J: TRBJ2-7
CDR3: CSALSSDYEQYF

V: TRBV4-2
J: TRBJ2-5
CDR3: CASSRETAGVETQYF

V: TRBV2
J: TRBJ1-2
CDR3: CASSTQGLGYTF

V: TRBV28
J: TRBJ1-5
CDR3: CASSLVRQPQHF

V: TRBV5-1
J: TRBJ2-5
CDR3: CASSFRAGAIQETQYF

V: TRBV5-1
J: TRBJ2-1
CDR3: CASSFTTSGSSNEQFF

V: TRBV7-6
J: TRBJ2-7
CDR3: CASSLGLAGGSSSYEQYF

V: TRBV10-3
J: TRBJ1-1
CDR3: CAISESVGMNTEAFF

V: TRBV19
J: TRBJ2-1
CDR3: CASSTTGINEQFF

V: TRBV29-1
J: TRBJ1-5
CDR3: CSVGQGAGQPQHF

V: TRBV19
J: TRBJ2-3
CDR3: CASSTPRARGLAGADTQYF

V: TRBV28
J: TRBJ1-4
CDR3: CASSFVQGAHEKLFF

V: TRBV5-5
J: TRBJ1-5
CDR3: CASSLAGRPQAQHF

V: TRBV4-2
J: TRBJ1-5
CDR3: CASSQDQANSNQPQHF

V: TRBV2
J: TRBJ2-5
CDR3: CASSSRGETQYF

V: TRBV5-4
J: TRBJ2-7
CDR3: CASSPISGSDVSYEQYF

V: TRBV28
J: TRBJ2-1
CDR3: CASSSWDRGQFF